Shown below are 30 T cell receptor beta chains from a single sample sequenced in a study of cytomegalovirus exposure and HLA in healthy donors. Primers: 60 Vbeta forward and 13 Jbeta reverse. This table comes from immunoSEQ multiplex PCR, and its TCRdb copy is limited to in-frame clones, with some not included. The sample has around 48,000 clones. Specimen: PBMCs. Source of these receptors: a female donor in good health and CMV-seronegative.

This rearrangement joins TRBV9 to TRBJ2-1, with D unclear. This CDR3 spans 15 amino acids. V shed 2 bases and J shed 0 bases, with 9 bases lying between them. Germline lookup yields CDR1 SGDLS and CDR2 YYNGEE. CDR3 in DNA: TGTGCCAGCAGCGTTAGCCCCAGCTCCTACAATGAGCAGTTCTTC. Amino acid sequence: CASSVSPSSYNEQFF.

The chain uses TRBV5-1 and TRBJ2-2; possibly TRBD1 for D (6 bases). The CDR3 has 15 amino acids. Germline V lookup: CDR1 SGHRS, CDR2 YFSETQ. With 0 bases removed from V and 2 bases from J, the gap between germline ends came to 8 bases. CDR3 sequence (DNA): TGCGCCAGCAGCTTGGTAGGGGGAAACACCGGGGAGCTGTTTTTT. This codes for CASSLVGGNTGELFF.

This chain joins TRBV11-1 and TRBJ1-1, with a possible D match to TRBD1 (6 bases). Germline V gene data show CDR1 as SGHAT and CDR2 as FQDESV (reference sequence). V shed 5 bases and J shed 7 bases, with 17 bases lying between them. The CDR3 runs to 14 residues. The CDR3 region has the DNA TGTGCCAGCAGCGCACCAGGGGAGCCTAATGAAGCTTTCTTT. Protein product: CASSAPGEPNEAFF.

The chain uses TRBV7-2 and TRBJ1-2; 9 positions match TRBD1. With 0 bases clipped from V and 8 bases from J, the junction kept 1 base outside the gene matches. CDR3 length: 13 amino acids. Looked up from germline, CDR1 is SGHTA and CDR2 is FQGNSA. The CDR3 bases are TGTGCCAGCAGCTTAGCTACAGGGGGCGGCTACACCTTC. Translated: CASSLATGGGYTF.

The chain joins TRBV4-2 to TRBJ1-4; TRBD1 matches at 7 bases. CDR3 length: 15 amino acids. From germline, CDR1 is LGHNA and CDR2 YNFKEQ. The trim removed 3 bases at V and 3 bases at J, leaving 4 bases unmatched. This CDR3 is CASSQPGQSNEKLFF. The CDR3 DNA reads TGTGCCAGCAGCCAGCCGGGACAGTCTAATGAAAAACTGTTTTTT.

The rearrangement uses TRBV19 and TRBJ2-7, with 9 bases fitting TRBD1. The CDR3 extends over 16 amino acids. The germline V gene encodes CDR1 LNHDA and CDR2 SQIVND (reference sequence). V trimming: 4 bases; J trimming: 4 bases; junction bases outside the gene matches: 11. The CDR3 sequence is CASSRTGEGLRYEQYF. As DNA, the CDR3 is TGTGCCAGTAGTAGGACAGGGGAAGGGTTGAGGTACGAGCAGTACTTC.

The rearrangement uses TRBV7-9 and TRBJ2-3, with 7 bases lining up with TRBD2. Looked up from germline, CDR1 is SEHNR and CDR2 is FQNEAQ (reference sequence). Trimming cost V 3 bases and J 0 bases; bases outside gene matches: 3. The CDR3 loop spans 15 amino acids. Written as DNA, the CDR3 is TGTGCCAGCAGCTTCGCCGGGGGGAGCACAGATACGCAGTATTTT. This encodes CASSFAGGSTDTQYF.

The gene calls are TRBV5-6 and TRBJ2-1; 7 nucleotides align to TRBD2. Unmatched junction bases numbered 7, after V lost 4 bases and J lost 6 bases. The CDR3 contains 14 residues. From germline, CDR1 is SGHDT and CDR2 YYEEEE. The DNA of the CDR3 is TGTGCCAGCAGCCTGGAGACTAGCAGCAATGAGCAGTTCTTC. Translating it yields CASSLETSSNEQFF.

V is TRBV19 and J is TRBJ1-2; D might be TRBD1 (6 bases). V dropped 2 bases and J dropped 8 bases, with 18 bases sitting between them. Germline CDR1 and CDR2: LNHDA and SQIVND (reference sequence). The CDR3 extends over 15 amino acids. Here the CDR3 reads CASSIFTGRYSGYTF. Written as DNA, the CDR3 is TGTGCCAGTAGTATATTTACAGGGCGGTATTCGGGCTACACCTTC.

The chain recombines TRBV18 with TRBJ1-2; D gene unclear. V lost 3 bases and J 7 bases, leaving 9 bases between the germline ends. The CDR3 is 12 residues long. Germline-derived CDR1 and CDR2 are KGHSH and LQKENI. The CDR3 spells CASSPVGSGYTF. The DNA for the CDR3 is TGTGCCAGCTCACCGGTTGGGAGTGGCTACACCTTC. Combining the CDR3 with reference TRBV18 and TRBJ1-2 gives the whole variable domain NAGVMQNPRHLVRRRGQEARLRCSPMKGHSHVYWYRQLPEEGLKFMVYLQKENIIDESGMPKERFSAEFPKEGPSILRIQQVVRGDSAAYFCASSPVGSGYTFGSGTRLTVV.

This chain links TRBV9 with TRBJ2-5, with D possibly matching TRBD2 (5 bases). V lost 3 bases and J 1 base, leaving 10 bases between the germline ends. The CDR3 is 14 amino acids. In germline, CDR1 is SGDLS, CDR2 YYNGEE. CDR3 loop: CASSAGRGQETQYF. CDR3 bases: TGTGCCAGCAGCGCGGGTCGGGGCCAAGAGACCCAGTACTTC.

The chain joins TRBV5-1 to TRBJ2-5, with a weak D call TRBD1 (6 bases). CDR1 and CDR2 from the germline V gene are SGHRS and YFSETQ. With 7 bases removed from V and 5 bases from J, the gap between germline ends came to 18 bases. The CDR3 covers 14 residues. This CDR3 reads CASCTGNRAETQYF. In DNA, the CDR3 is TGCGCCAGCTGCACGGGGAACAGGGCGGAGACCCAGTACTTC.

The J gene is TRBJ2-5, the V gene TRBV7-2; weak D call: TRBD2 (7 bases). There are 17 residues in the CDR3. Trimming removed 6 bases at V and 1 base at J, with 21 bases between. Germline V gene data show CDR1 as SGHTA and CDR2 as FQGNSA. The CDR3 spells CASSFPSGGRGQETQYF. The CDR3 DNA follows: TGTGCCAGCAGTTTTCCCTCGGGGGGCAGGGGCCAAGAGACCCAGTACTTC. The complete variable domain, with remaining parts taken from reference TRBV7-2 and TRBJ2-5, reads GAGVSQSPSNKVTEKGKDVELRCDPISGHTALYWYRQSLGQGLEFLIYFQGNSAPDKSGLPSDRFSAERTGGSVSTLTIQRTQQEDSAVYLCASSFPSGGRGQETQYFGPGTRLLVL.

The V call is TRBV11-2, the J call TRBJ1-1; D possibly corresponds to TRBD1 (6 bases). V was pared by 7 bases and J by 5 bases, with 17 bases between. Germline CDR1 and CDR2: SGHAT and FQNNGV. CDR3 length equals 14 residues. Written as DNA, the CDR3 is TGTGCCAGCATCGACCGGGACAAAGGGACTGAAGCTTTCTTT. It codes for CASIDRDKGTEAFF.

The chain links TRBV7-9 to TRBJ1-1; D is undetermined. Germline loops: CDR1 SEHNR, CDR2 FQNEAQ (reference sequence). V was pared by 0 bases and J by 1 base, with 6 bases between. This CDR3 contains 14 residues. The CDR3 coding sequence is TGTGCCAGCAGCTTAGCGCGGGCGAACACTGAAGCTTTCTTT. Translated, it gives CASSLARANTEAFF. Full variable domain (missing parts from reference TRBV7-9 and TRBJ1-1): DTGVSQNPRHKITKRGQNVTFRCDPISEHNRLYWYRQTLGQGPEFLTYFQNEAQLEKSRLLSDRFSAERPKGSFSTLEIQRTEQGDSAMYLCASSLARANTEAFFGQGTRLTVV.

The J gene is TRBJ1-2, the V gene TRBV18; 10 nucleotides line up with TRBD1. The trim removed 3 bases at V and 6 bases at J, leaving 7 bases unmatched. The CDR3 spans 15 residues. CDR1 is KGHSH, CDR2 LQKENI, per germline. As DNA, the CDR3 is TGTGCCAGCTCACCGCCGGGACAGGGGAAGGATGGCTACACCTTC. The encoded protein is CASSPPGQGKDGYTF.

This sequence joins TRBV29-1 and TRBJ1-1, with 7 bases fitting TRBD1. CDR3 length: 13 residues. V shed 4 bases and J 7 bases; nucleotides not matched to a gene: 9. From germline, CDR1 is SQVTM and CDR2 ANQGSEA. The CDR3 sequence is CSVGGQREVEAFF. CDR3 nucleotide sequence: TGCAGCGTTGGGGGACAGAGAGAGGTTGAAGCTTTCTTT.

The chain links TRBV6-5 to TRBJ1-5; D unclear. There are 13 residues in the CDR3. In germline, CDR1 is MNHEY, CDR2 SVGAGI. Trimming took 8 bases from V and 4 from J, leaving 12 bases between them. The CDR3: CASRLQVNQPQHF. DNA of the CDR3: TGTGCCAGCCGCCTCCAGGTTAATCAGCCCCAGCATTTT.

The rearrangement uses TRBV4-1 and TRBJ2-6; no reliable D call. The CDR3 is 16 residues long. V lost 4 bases, J lost 0 bases, and 10 bases lay in between. The germline CDR1 and CDR2 sequences are MGHRA and YSYEKL. The CDR3: CASSPLAVSGANVLTF. DNA for the CDR3: TGCGCCAGCAGCCCCCTGGCCGTCTCTGGGGCCAACGTCCTGACTTTC.

The rearrangement links TRBV6-5 to TRBJ1-1; D is undetermined. The V end lost 0 bases, the J end lost 1 base, and 6 bases lay between the germline ends. This CDR3 is 14 amino acids long. Germline V gene lookup returns CDR1 MNHEY and CDR2 SVGAGI. CDR3 sequence (DNA): TGTGCCAGCAGTTACTCGGCTGCGAACACTGAAGCTTTCTTT. This codes for CASSYSAANTEAFF.

This sequence joins TRBV5-1 and TRBJ2-7, with 11 bases that match TRBD1. Germline CDR1 SGHRS, CDR2 YFSETQ. Germline trimming cut 3 bases from V and 3 bases from J; bases unmatched to any gene: 8. The CDR3 has 16 amino acids. As DNA, the CDR3 is TGCGCCAGCAGCTGGTCCGCCGGGACAGGGGGCTACGAGCAGTACTTC. Amino acids: CASSWSAGTGGYEQYF.

The chain joins TRBV28 to TRBJ1-5; D perhaps matches TRBD1 (6 bases). Germline CDR1 and CDR2: MDHEN and SYDVKM. This CDR3 has 15 amino acids. The V and J ends lost 1 base and 6 bases respectively, with 13 bases between them. This chain's CDR3 is CASSLFGGASQPQHF. The CDR3 DNA follows: TGTGCCAGCAGTTTATTCGGGGGGGCGAGTCAGCCCCAGCATTTT.

The chain carries TRBV15 and TRBJ1-4; 9 nucleotides line up with TRBD1. The length of the CDR3 is 16 residues. Germline-derived CDR1 and CDR2 are LNHNV and YYDKDF (reference sequence). Trimming took 8 bases from V and 8 from J; bases not matched to a gene: 15. CDR3 nucleotide sequence: TGTGCCACCTCTCGAGCGACAGGGGGTCGGAACGAAAAACTGTTTTTT. This sequence encodes CATSRATGGRNEKLFF. The complete variable domain, with remaining parts taken from reference TRBV15 and TRBJ1-4, reads DAMVIQNPRYQVTQFGKPVTLSCSQTLNHNVMYWYQQKSSQAPKLLFHYYDKDFNNEADTPDNFQSRRPNTSFCFLDIRSPGLGDTAMYLCATSRATGGRNEKLFFGSGTQLSVL.

This chain connects TRBV7-3 to TRBJ1-2; 7 bases align to TRBD1. V gave up 1 base and J gave up 8 bases; unmatched junction bases: 13. The germline CDR1 and CDR2 sequences are SGHTA and FQGTGA. The CDR3 has 16 amino acids. CDR3 in DNA: TGTGCCAGCAGCTTAATTCCACAGGGGCCCCGTGGGGGCTACACCTTC. Its translation is CASSLIPQGPRGGYTF.

This chain links TRBV18 with TRBJ2-5; TRBD2 is a possible D gene (5 bases). The CDR3 is 14 residues long. Germline V gene lookup returns CDR1 KGHSH and CDR2 LQKENI. The germline V and J ends were trimmed by 8 bases and 2 bases, with 15 bases remaining between them. DNA for the CDR3: TGTGCCAGCCAACCCCCCAGCGGTCAAGAGACCCAGTACTTC. Amino acids: CASQPPSGQETQYF.

The chain combines TRBV25-1 with TRBJ1-1; no definite D call. The V end was cut by 1 base, the J end by 1 base, with 4 bases between. Germline CDR1 reads MGHDK; CDR2 reads SYGVNS. The CDR3 is made up of 13 amino acids. This CDR3 is CASSEFRNTEAFF. The CDR3 nucleotides are TGTGCCAGCAGTGAATTTAGGAACACTGAAGCTTTCTTT.

The chain links TRBV4-3 to TRBJ1-5, with TRBD1 as a possible D gene (6 bases). V lost 1 base and J 1 base, leaving 29 bases between the germline ends. Germline CDR1 reads LGHNA; CDR2 reads YSLEER. The CDR3 has 22 amino acids. CDR3 protein: CASSQGPPGAGEISISNQPQHF. CDR3 coding DNA: TGCGCCAGCAGCCAAGGGCCTCCTGGGGCAGGGGAAATAAGTATCAGCAATCAGCCCCAGCATTTT.

In nucleotides, the CDR3 is TGTGCCTGGAGTAGGGGGATAGGGAGCACTGAAGCTTTCTTT. Protein product: CAWSRGIGSTEAFF. The chain links TRBV30 to TRBJ1-1; D is perhaps TRBD1 (6 bases). Trimming shortened V by 2 bases and J by 4 bases, and 14 bases separated the two germline ends. The V gene's germline CDR1 is GTSNPN and CDR2 SVGIG (reference sequence). The CDR3 has 14 amino acids.

CDR3 sequence reads: CAWTIGPVGLEAFF. The CDR3 region has the DNA TGTGCCTGGACTATTGGCCCGGTGGGGCTTGAAGCTTTCTTT. The chain couples TRBV30 to TRBJ1-1, with D tentatively TRBD1 (5 bases). Trimming stripped 4 bases from V and 7 bases from J, with 19 bases between. CDR1 and CDR2 (germline): GTSNPN, SVGIG (reference sequence). The CDR3 loop spans 14 amino acids.

The chain is built from TRBV28 and TRBJ1-2; D remains unclear. The V end lost 8 bases, the J end lost 2 bases, and 15 bases lay between the germline ends. CDR3 length: 14 amino acids. Germline V lookup: CDR1 MDHEN, CDR2 SYDVKM. The CDR3 nucleotides read TGTGCCAGCTCCGAATCCCCAAGCAACTATGGCTACACCTTC. As protein: CASSESPSNYGYTF.